The sequence of this T cell receptor (beta chain) was determined in a study of T cell repertoires in cytomegalovirus infection. Study-wide background: Selection of CMV epitopes for the study included recently identified HLA-C-restricted and well-studied HLA-B-restricted ones. CMV infection and matching HLA type were both indicated by public TCR beta signatures. Study-wide findings and caveats: Identification of carriers of CMV plus the relevant HLA was achieved through cumulative public TCR beta family frequency.

This CDR3 contains 15 residues. Germline V gene data show CDR1 as LGHNA and CDR2 as YNFKEQ. V lost 1 base to trimming and J lost 8 bases, with 17 bases between them. TCRdb reprocessed the reads via MiXCR and lists one record per CDR3 protein. The repertoire holds about 830,000 distinct CDR3 sequences, 32% seen once, with roughly an eighth in the top ten. This clonotype has only a few counts. The target antigen is unknown. The sequence came from a human donor in good health (CMV status not recorded). Some clones in this sample may be carry-over from other donors' samples. Sequencing was performed on cultured CD8+ T cells from PBMCs, taken from culture after CMV antigen stimulation. The chain recombines TRBV4-2 with TRBJ1-1, with D possibly being TRBD1 (5 bases). This CDR3 reads CASSQVRDVLLEAFF. DNA for the CDR3: TGTGCCAGCAGCCAAGTGCGGGACGTACTGCTGGAAGCTTTCTTT.